This TCR beta chain was recorded in a study of T cell responses to AZD1222 COVID-19 vaccine. Study observations and caveats: White British people made up most donors, females outnumbered males, and clonal diversity was possibly underestimated. At study baseline, merely several AZD1222 recipients were seropositive.

Note on this clone: Its antigen is not identified.

The germline V gene has CDR1 SGHTA and CDR2 FQGNSA. The CDR3 loop spans 16 amino acids. Trimming cost V 1 base and J 5 bases, with 14 bases left between them. Profiled with immunoSEQ multiplex PCR; TCRdb holds only in-frame clones, not every one. The table includes 70,000 to 95,000 clones, around 89% detected once. This material consisted of peripheral blood, taken on day 0 of MenACWY control vaccination. This TCR came from an adult in good health. The chain couples TRBV7-2 to TRBJ1-4; tentative D call: TRBD1 (5 bases). CDR3 coding DNA: TGTGCCAGCAGCTTAGAAATGAGGGGTCTGAATGAAAAACTGTTTTTT. It is translated as CASSLEMRGLNEKLFF. The full variable domain, in which reference TRBV7-2 and TRBJ1-4 provide the parts outside the CDR3, is GAGVSQSPSNKVTEKGKDVELRCDPISGHTALYWYRQSLGQGLEFLIYFQGNSAPDKSGLPSDRFSAERTGGSVSTLTIQRTQQEDSAVYLCASSLEMRGLNEKLFFGSGTQLSVL.